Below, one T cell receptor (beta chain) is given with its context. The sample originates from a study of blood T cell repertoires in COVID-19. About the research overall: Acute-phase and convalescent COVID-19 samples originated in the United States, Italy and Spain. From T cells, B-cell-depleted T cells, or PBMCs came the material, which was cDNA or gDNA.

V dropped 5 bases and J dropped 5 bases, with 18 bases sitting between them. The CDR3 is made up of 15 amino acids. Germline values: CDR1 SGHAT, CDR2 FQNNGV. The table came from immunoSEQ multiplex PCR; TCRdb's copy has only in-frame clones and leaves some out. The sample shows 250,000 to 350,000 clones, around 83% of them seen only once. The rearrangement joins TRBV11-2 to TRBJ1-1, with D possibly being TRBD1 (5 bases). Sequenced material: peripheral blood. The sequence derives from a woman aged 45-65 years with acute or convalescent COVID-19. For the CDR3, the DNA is TGTGCCAGCAGCCCAGCGTCTGGGGCGCGGACTGAAGCTTTCTTT. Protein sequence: CASSPASGARTEAFF.